A single T cell receptor (beta chain) is shown here with its context. The data are from a study of blood T cell repertoires in COVID-19. About the study: Samples representing acute and convalescent COVID-19 were sourced from the United States, Italy and Spain.

CDR3 length equals 13 residues. V was cut by 7 bases and J by 10 bases, with 16 bases left in between. The germline gives CDR1 MDHEN, CDR2 SYDVKM. TCRdb's copy holds only in-frame clones and misses some; the assay was immunoSEQ multiplex PCR. The table records some 220,000 clones, 88% of them present only once. This chain links TRBV28 with TRBJ1-4; possible D gene TRBD1, 5 bases. Sequencing was done on a sample of PBMCs or T cells enriched from blood (not recorded which). This TCR came from a woman in her thirties who had recovered from COVID-19. The CDR3: CASTGGVQSKLFF. The CDR3, as DNA: TGTGCCAGCACCGGAGGGGTACAATCAAAACTGTTTTTT.